The 18 T cell receptor beta chains below were found in one sample sequenced in a study of siplizumab effects on memory and regulatory T cells. Clones were read by immunoSEQ multiplex PCR, and TCRdb kept only the in-frame ones, dropping some. The sample carries 85,000 to 130,000 clones, about 93% recorded once. The sample was Tregs sorted from blood. These receptors came from a human donor in good health.

J is TRBJ1-3 and V is TRBV14; D is perhaps TRBD1 (5 bases). Trimming took 2 bases from V and 1 from J, leaving 12 bases between them. Germline assignment: CDR1 SGHDN and CDR2 FVKESK. CDR3 length: 16 amino acids. This CDR3 is CASSQQGLMSGNTIYF. The CDR3 region has the DNA TGTGCCAGCAGCCAACAGGGTCTAATGTCTGGAAACACCATATATTTT.

This clone was seen a few times. The genes are TRBV7-2 and TRBJ2-7; possibly TRBD1 or TRBD2 for D (5 bases each). The CDR3 sequence is 13 residues long. V was cut by 3 bases and J by 3 bases, with 9 bases left in between. Looked up from germline, CDR1 is SGHTA and CDR2 is FQGNSA. CDR3 nucleotides: TGTGCCAGCAGCTTTGAGGGGTTCTACGAGCAGTACTTC. Protein sequence: CASSFEGFYEQYF.

The chain recombines TRBV4-2 with TRBJ2-1; TRBD1 or TRBD2 may be the D gene (5 bases each). Germline CDR1 is LGHNA and CDR2 is YNFKEQ. Between the trimmed V and J ends, which lost 0 bases and 9 bases, there was a span of 21 bases. The CDR3 spans 17 residues. In DNA, the CDR3 is TGTGCCAGCAGCCAAGATCAGTGGGAGATGGGGCAGGGTGAGCAGTTCTTC. Translated, it gives CASSQDQWEMGQGEQFF.

The chain is built from TRBV19 and TRBJ2-7; D is unresolved. CDR1 and CDR2 (germline): LNHDA, SQIVND (reference sequence). This CDR3 is 14 amino acids long. V was trimmed by 4 bases and J by 4 bases, leaving 14 bases between them. Here the CDR3 DNA reads TGTGCCAGTAGTACTCAACCCGGGCGGTACGAGCAGTACTTC. Amino acids: CASSTQPGRYEQYF.

V gene TRBV7-9 combines with J gene TRBJ2-7; 7 bases match TRBD1. Germline CDR1 SEHNR, CDR2 FQNEAQ (reference sequence). This CDR3 contains 15 residues. J lost 5 bases, V lost 4 bases, and 11 bases had no gene match. The CDR3 reads CASSSIRPGTDEQYF. DNA of the CDR3: TGTGCCAGCAGCTCTATAAGACCCGGGACAGACGAGCAGTACTTC.

V is TRBV19 and J is TRBJ2-3, with a tentative D call TRBD2 (5 bases). This CDR3 is built from 14 residues. Germline loops: CDR1 LNHDA, CDR2 SQIVND (reference sequence). With 7 bases removed from V and 4 bases from J, the gap between germline ends came to 15 bases. The CDR3 DNA follows: TGTGCCAGTACCATGGACTTTAGGTCAGATACGCAGTATTTT. Translated, it gives CASTMDFRSDTQYF.

The rearrangement uses TRBV6-6 and TRBJ2-7; the match to TRBD1 covers 7 bases. Germline V lookup: CDR1 MNHNY, CDR2 SVGAGI (reference sequence). The CDR3 has 13 residues. With V trimmed by 5 bases and J by 7 bases, 8 bases remained unmatched. This CDR3 is CASSLDRAREQYF. In DNA, the CDR3 is TGTGCCAGCAGTCTCGACAGGGCGAGGGAGCAGTACTTC.

The rearrangement joins TRBV6-5 to TRBJ2-2, with D perhaps TRBD1 (6 bases). Germline loops: CDR1 MNHEY, CDR2 SVGAGI. The CDR3 is 15 residues long. Trimming cost V 5 bases and J 2 bases, with 12 bases left between them. CDR3 nucleotide sequence: TGTGCCAGCAGTGGCAGGGGATTCAACACCGGGGAGCTGTTTTTT. Translated: CASSGRGFNTGELFF.

This rearrangement joins TRBV21-1 to TRBJ2-5; TRBD1, the D gene given by the table, was not confirmed from the DNA. TRBV21-1 is a recognized pseudogene. The CDR3 contains 14 residues. CDR3 nucleotide sequence: TGTGCCAGCAGCAAAGTCCCAGAACAAGAGACCCAGTACTTC. Protein sequence: CASSKVPEQETQYF.

The V and J genes are TRBV28 and TRBJ1-5, with unresolved D. V lost 5 bases to trimming and J lost 2 bases, with 13 bases between them. From germline, CDR1 is MDHEN and CDR2 SYDVKM. The CDR3 totals 15 residues. Here the CDR3 DNA reads TGTGCCAGCAGTCCAGTTGAGGTTCGCAATCAGCCCCAGCATTTT. This sequence encodes CASSPVEVRNQPQHF.

V and J are TRBV7-3 and TRBJ1-1; 8 bases are a match to TRBD1. Germline values: CDR1 SGHTA, CDR2 FQGTGA. V shed 5 bases, J shed 3 bases, and the junction held 5 bases outside the gene matches. The length of the CDR3 is 14 residues. The CDR3 DNA is TGTGCCAGCAGCCTACTGGACAGGGACACTGAAGCTTTCTTT. Amino acids: CASSLLDRDTEAFF.

The DNA of the CDR3 is TGTGCCAGCTTGACCAGCGGGGAGCTGTTTTTT. Amino acids: CASLTSGELFF. This sequence joins TRBV21-1 and TRBJ2-2. TRBV21-1 is classified as a pseudogene. The CDR3 length is 11 residues.

The chain employs TRBV6-5 and TRBJ1-5; D gene ambiguous. Germline V gene sequence: CDR1 MNHEY, CDR2 SVGAGI. The V and J ends lost 7 bases and 3 bases respectively, with 10 bases between them. This CDR3 has 13 amino acids. CDR3 in amino acids: CASTAAFNQPQHF. As DNA, the CDR3 is TGTGCCAGCACCGCGGCGTTCAATCAGCCCCAGCATTTT.

This chain links TRBV4-1 with TRBJ2-7, with 7 nucleotides matching TRBD1. Germline values: CDR1 MGHRA, CDR2 YSYEKL. The CDR3 contains 15 residues. V lost 1 base to trimming and J lost 2 bases; unmatched junction nucleotides: 5. The CDR3 is CASSQAPQGTYEQYF. The CDR3 DNA sequence: TGCGCCAGCAGCCAAGCCCCACAGGGGACCTACGAGCAGTACTTC.

The chain employs TRBV28 and TRBJ1-5; D uncertain. Germline lookup yields CDR1 MDHEN and CDR2 SYDVKM. CDR3 size: 11 residues. Trimming took 3 bases from V and 4 from J, leaving 1 base between them. CDR3 in amino acids: CASSLNQPQHF. CDR3 bases: TGTGCCAGCAGTTTGAATCAGCCCCAGCATTTT.

This CDR3 is CASSLLPYSGGTGELFF. In DNA form, the CDR3 reads TGTGCCAGCAGCTTACTCCCATATTCCGGGGGCACCGGGGAGCTGTTTTTT. The chain employs TRBV7-8 and TRBJ2-2; D is possibly TRBD2 (6 bases). Germline CDR1 reads SGHVS; CDR2 reads FQNEAQ. With 2 bases removed from V and 4 bases from J, the gap between germline ends came to 17 bases. This CDR3 is 17 amino acids long.

The gene calls are TRBV19 and TRBJ2-1, with 8 bases lining up with TRBD2. This CDR3 is 17 amino acids long. Germline values: CDR1 LNHDA, CDR2 SQIVND (reference sequence). V was clipped by 1 base and J by 6 bases; unmatched bases: 11. The CDR3 DNA reads as TGTGCCAGTAGTATAGGAGCGGGAGTAACCGGGCGCAATGAGCAGTTCTTC. Its translation is CASSIGAGVTGRNEQFF. Based on the CDR3 plus reference TRBV19 and TRBJ2-1, the full variable domain is DGGITQSPKYLFRKEGQNVTLSCEQNLNHDAMYWYRQDPGQGLRLIYYSQIVNDFQKGDIAEGYSVSREKKESFPLTVTSAQKNPTAFYLCASSIGAGVTGRNEQFFGPGTRLTVL.

The chain recombines TRBV30 with TRBJ1-2; the match to TRBD1 covers 7 bases. V trimming: 3 bases; J trimming: 3 bases; junction bases outside the gene matches: 10. Germline CDR1 reads GTSNPN; CDR2 reads SVGIG (reference sequence). The CDR3 loop spans 15 amino acids. CDR3 coding DNA: TGTGCCTGGAGACGACCAGGGCAGGGGGACTATGGCTACACCTTC. It encodes CAWRRPGQGDYGYTF.